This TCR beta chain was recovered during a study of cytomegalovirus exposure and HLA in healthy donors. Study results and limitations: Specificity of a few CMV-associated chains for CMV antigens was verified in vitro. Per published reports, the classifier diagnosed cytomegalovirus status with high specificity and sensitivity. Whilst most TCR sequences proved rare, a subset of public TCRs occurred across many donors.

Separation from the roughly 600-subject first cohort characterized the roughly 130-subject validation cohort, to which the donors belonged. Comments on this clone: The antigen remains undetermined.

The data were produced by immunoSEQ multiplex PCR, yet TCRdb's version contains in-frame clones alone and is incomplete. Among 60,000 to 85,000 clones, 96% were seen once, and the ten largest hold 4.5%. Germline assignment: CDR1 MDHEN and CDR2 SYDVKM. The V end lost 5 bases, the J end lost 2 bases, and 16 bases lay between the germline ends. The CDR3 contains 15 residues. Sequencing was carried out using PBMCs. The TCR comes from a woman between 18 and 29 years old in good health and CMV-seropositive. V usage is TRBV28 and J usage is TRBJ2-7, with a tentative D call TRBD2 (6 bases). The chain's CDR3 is CASSLGISGPYEQYF. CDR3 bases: TGTGCCAGCAGTCTGGGGATTAGCGGACCCTACGAGCAGTACTTC.